This T cell receptor beta chain is from a study of naive and memory T cell subsets. CD4 T cells were positively selected, then CD8 T cells from the CD4-negative fraction. Turning to this clonotype: Its target is unknown.

The beta constant-region primer was an equimolar mix of two oligonucleotides covering TRBC1 and TRBC2. TCRdb independently ran MiXCR on the UMI-ligation and nested PCR reads; one entry per CDR3 protein. The table lists tens of thousands of distinct CDR3 sequences, about 10% of them singletons. J was trimmed by 5 bases and V by 5 bases; bases with no gene match: 9. Germline values: CDR1 LNHDA, CDR2 SQIVND (reference sequence). The CDR3 consists of 15 residues. Study results and caveats: Each distinct alpha or beta sequence counts as one clonotype.

This TCR derives from a human donor in good health. The chain uses TRBV19 and TRBJ2-1, with 7 positions matching TRBD2. The source material was effector memory CD4+ T cells from blood. Regarding subset: effector memory, CD45RA- CD27-. In nucleotides, the CDR3 is TGTGCCAGTAGTTTCCCGGGACTAACGAACAATGAGCAGTTCTTC. This gives the protein CASSFPGLTNNEQFF.